The 17 T cell receptor beta chains below were found in one sample sequenced in a study of cytomegalovirus exposure and HLA in healthy donors. PCR employed 60 Vbeta and 13 Jbeta primers. This table comes from immunoSEQ multiplex PCR, and its TCRdb copy is limited to in-frame clones, with some not included. Among some 110,000 clones listed, more than 60% were seen once. The sample was PBMCs. Source of these receptors: a woman aged 60 to 75 in good health and CMV-seropositive.

The chain links TRBV6-4 to TRBJ2-1, with 13 bases aligning to TRBD2. This CDR3 has 16 amino acids. Losses at the gene ends were 6 bases for V and 8 bases for J; bases not matched to a gene: 10. Germline-derived CDR1 and CDR2 are MRHNA and SNTAGT. CDR3 sequence reads: CASSPLAGGNSHEQFF. The CDR3 nucleotides are TGTGCCAGCAGCCCACTAGCGGGAGGGAACAGCCATGAGCAGTTCTTC.

V and J are TRBV6-5 and TRBJ1-5, with D possibly being TRBD1 (5 bases). V was trimmed by 0 bases and J by 7 bases, leaving 10 bases between them. Per germline, CDR1 MNHEY and CDR2 SVGAGI. The CDR3 is made up of 14 amino acids. In nucleotides, the CDR3 is TGTGCCAGCAGTTACTCGCAAAGGGGACAGCCCCAGCATTTT. Amino acids: CASSYSQRGQPQHF.

The chain recombines TRBV7-2 with TRBJ1-1; unclear D gene. The CDR3 sequence is 12 residues long. The ends were cut back, 4 bases at V and 11 bases at J, with 14 bases in the middle. The germline V gene has CDR1 SGHTA and CDR2 FQGNSA. Here the CDR3 DNA reads TGTGCCAGCAGCTCTCGACGACTGTGGGCTTTCTTT. This gives the protein CASSSRRLWAFF.

The chain carries TRBV10-2 and TRBJ2-2, with D maybe TRBD2 (5 bases). The V end was cut by 0 bases, the J end by 1 base, with 9 bases between. Germline assignment: CDR1 WSHSY and CDR2 SAAADI. The CDR3 is made up of 16 amino acids. This CDR3 is CASSESLAGNTGELFF. CDR3 DNA sequence: TGCGCCAGCAGTGAGTCGCTTGCGGGGAACACCGGGGAGCTGTTTTTT.

This rearrangement joins TRBV5-4 to TRBJ2-7; 7 bases map to TRBD2. Germline trimming cut 3 bases from V and 4 bases from J; bases unmatched to any gene: 7. Germline V gene sequence: CDR1 SGHNT, CDR2 YYREEE (reference sequence). CDR3 length equals 14 residues. CDR3 region: CASSYRTRGYEQYF. In nucleotides, the CDR3 is TGTGCCAGCAGCTATCGGACGCGGGGGTACGAGCAGTACTTC.

The chain links TRBV18 to TRBJ2-2; 8 bases align to TRBD1. With 4 bases clipped from V and 5 bases from J, the junction kept 3 bases outside the gene matches. The length of the CDR3 is 14 residues. Germline V gene data show CDR1 as KGHSH and CDR2 as LQKENI. The CDR3: CASSLDRATGELFF. In nucleotides, the CDR3 is TGTGCCAGCTCACTGGACAGGGCAACCGGGGAGCTGTTTTTT. The whole variable domain, remainder taken from reference TRBV18 and TRBJ2-2, is NAGVMQNPRHLVRRRGQEARLRCSPMKGHSHVYWYRQLPEEGLKFMVYLQKENIIDESGMPKERFSAEFPKEGPSILRIQQVVRGDSAAYFCASSLDRATGELFFGEGSRLTVL.

V and J are TRBV6-6 and TRBJ2-7, with TRBD2 identical over 8 bases. Looked up from germline, CDR1 is MNHNY and CDR2 is SVGAGI (reference sequence). This CDR3 is built from 13 residues. V lost 6 bases, J lost 7 bases, and 8 bases stayed unmatched. CDR3 DNA sequence: TGTGCCAGCAGCCCCGGGGGGGCGGGGGAGCAGTACTTC. Its translation is CASSPGGAGEQYF.

The chain joins TRBV9 to TRBJ2-3, with a possible D match to TRBD1 (7 bases). Germline V gene sequence: CDR1 SGDLS, CDR2 YYNGEE. V dropped 3 bases and J dropped 2 bases, with 16 bases sitting between them. The CDR3 spans 16 residues. CDR3 loop: CASSGNQGGTTDTQYF. In nucleotides, the CDR3 is TGTGCCAGCAGCGGAAATCAGGGGGGAACCACAGATACGCAGTATTTT.

The chain combines TRBV19 with TRBJ1-5; D possibly corresponds to TRBD1 (5 bases). CDR3 length: 15 residues. Germline CDR1 is LNHDA and CDR2 is SQIVND (reference sequence). Between the trimmed V and J ends, which lost 7 bases and 3 bases, there was a span of 16 bases. The CDR3 DNA reads TGTGCCAGTATTCCCCGCGGGACCGTCAATCAGCCCCAGCATTTT. Amino acid sequence: CASIPRGTVNQPQHF.

This chain joins TRBV6-1 and TRBJ1-3; 10 bases are a match to TRBD1. V shed 4 bases and J 7 bases; nucleotides not matched to a gene: 4. The CDR3 is 14 residues long. The germline CDR1 and CDR2 sequences are MNHNS and SASEGT. In nucleotides, the CDR3 is TGTGCCAGCAGTGTCGGACAGGGGGGGAACACCATATATTTT. Translated: CASSVGQGGNTIYF.

The rearrangement joins TRBV2 to TRBJ2-5, with a tentative D call TRBD1 (6 bases). The J call may be mistaken, given a closer DNA end match to TRBJ2-7. Germline V gives CDR1 SNHLY, CDR2 FYNNEI. This CDR3 comprises 15 residues. The CDR3 nucleotides read TGTGCCAGCAGTGGCTCAGGGGAACTGATCTACGAGCAGTACTTC. Translated: CASSGSGELIYEQYF.

The chain employs TRBV4-3 and TRBJ1-1; D unclear. CDR1 and CDR2 (germline): LGHNA, YSLEER. The CDR3 has 13 amino acids. The ends were cut back, 3 bases at V and 9 bases at J, with 14 bases in the middle. CDR3 in amino acids: CASSQRTVEKAFF. In DNA, the CDR3 is TGCGCCAGCAGCCAGCGTACCGTCGAGAAAGCTTTCTTT.

The chain has TRBV5-1 and TRBJ1-4; 8 nucleotides line up with TRBD1. The V segment lost 7 bases and the J segment 7 bases; nucleotides outside the gene matches: 12. The CDR3 extends over 15 amino acids. Germline assignment: CDR1 SGHRS and CDR2 YFSETQ. This CDR3 reads CASSGQGGFGEKLFF. In DNA form, the CDR3 reads TGCGCCAGCTCTGGACAGGGAGGCTTTGGTGAAAAACTGTTTTTT.

The rearrangement joins TRBV7-8 to TRBJ2-7, with unresolved D. The CDR3 is 11 residues long. Germline CDR1 is SGHVS and CDR2 is FQNEAQ. Deletions cut 6 bases from V and 1 base from J, with 4 bases between. CDR3 sequence: CASSRSYEQYF. The CDR3 DNA sequence: TGTGCCAGCAGTAGATCCTACGAGCAGTACTTC.

The chain joins TRBV18 to TRBJ2-5, with TRBD1 as a possible D gene (5 bases). CDR3 length: 15 residues. Trimming pared 11 bases from V and 1 base from J, leaving 20 bases between. Germline V lookup: CDR1 KGHSH, CDR2 LQKENI. The CDR3 DNA follows: TGTGCCGGGGCTTACCAAGACGGAATCCAAGAGACCCAGTACTTC. It specifies CAGAYQDGIQETQYF.

J is TRBJ2-5 and V is TRBV7-2; 7 bases align to TRBD2. This CDR3 is 13 amino acids long. The ends lost 6 bases at V and 1 base at J; junction bases unmatched: 2. Germline values: CDR1 SGHTA, CDR2 FQGNSA. This CDR3 is CASSRTSQETQYF. The CDR3 coding sequence is TGTGCCAGCAGTAGGACTAGCCAAGAGACCCAGTACTTC.

J is TRBJ2-1 and V is TRBV7-2, with 7 positions matching TRBD2. With V trimmed by 0 bases and J by 10 bases, 6 bases remained unmatched. The CDR3 extends over 14 amino acids. CDR1 is SGHTA and CDR2 is FQGNSA in the germline V gene. The CDR3 nucleotides read TGTGCCAGCAGCTTAGCGGCGGGAGTTGGGGAGCAGTTCTTC. Its protein is CASSLAAGVGEQFF.